This T cell receptor (beta chain) was recovered during a study of Tregs in tolerant kidney transplant recipients (dated by TCRdb to the late 2010s). Notes on the research overall: The study applied TCRbeta sequencing to find donor-specific regulatory T cells before combined kidney and bone marrow transplantation and then followed those same cells after transplant. Overall study results and their limits: Donor-specific Treg expansion exceeded global Treg expansion in tolerant patients, suggesting antigen-driven rather than nonspecific expansion. Expanding Tregs with activated donor B cells appeared to identify the most biologically relevant and donor-specific TCRbeta repertoire. For some patients the PCR primers changed over time, which made it impossible to compare the samples from those patients at the nucleotide level. Although technical replication error seemed to be minimal, the question of biological reproducibility was not addressed directly. The study was constrained by small patient numbers, and validation of the findings is required in larger populations and under other immunosuppression protocols.

There are 13 amino acids in the CDR3, from cysteine to phenylalanine inclusive. This entry keeps only the CDR3 DNA: 39 bases, framed from base 1. Via the germline V gene, CDR1 is KGHSH and CDR2 LQKENI. V and J lose 2 bases and 5 bases, and a span of 7 bases separates them. Genomic DNA was extracted from sorted cells with the QIAGEN DNeasy Blood and Tissue Kit for TCRbeta CDR3 sequencing. Through immunoSEQ, high-throughput TCRbeta CDR3 sequencing was done commercially, including PCR amplification with internal controls and bias correction. In the authors' own workflow: Unique productive TCRbeta sequences were defined by CDR3 nucleotide sequence where primers matched, otherwise by CDR3 amino acid sequence with Vbeta and Jbeta genes. As a correction for sorting error, sequences shared between sorted populations at a frequency ratio of 2:1 or less were discarded, and the remaining shared sequences were assigned to the higher population. Donor-reactive sequences were defined as at least 5-fold expanded in CFSE-low cells versus unstimulated cells, with frequency of at least 0.01% in CFSE-low cells. Jensen-Shannon divergence calculated on the top 100 TCRbeta sequences ranked by frequency was used to measure repertoire divergence. For samples with multiple sequencing runs, sorting error was corrected in each run separately before the runs were combined. This is the immuneACCESS table as TCRdb keeps it, with only in-frame sequences that have V and J called. A part of the clones is gone; compared with another copy, unresolved V genes explain less than half, and the rest is unexplained. D and trimming come from the DNA, and the V and J calls and clone size come from that table. The sample records about 81,000 clones, around nine tenths of which are singletons. Around 1.4% of the sample comes from the top ten.

Notes on this clone: Its binding antigen is unknown. No much larger clonotype is one base removed from it; base qualities were not supplied. Other DNA sequences in the sample encode the same CDR3.

Related donors were used in the transplants with nonmyeloablative bone marrow transplantation, and mixed chimerism was transient in the human trials. Unstimulated Tregs (CD4+CD25+CD127-), CD4+ non-Tregs (CD4+CD25-), CD4 and CD8 cells were FACS-sorted from thawed PBMCs. Patients were 4 combined kidney and bone marrow transplant recipients from the ITN036ST trial, and only these trial subjects had samples available. Healthy control blood was processed by Ficoll density gradient to PBMCs and cryopreserved; patient PBMCs were collected before and after transplant. The source of this sequence is a human patient who received a combined kidney and bone marrow transplant. After a transplant, not all T cells may be the patient's own; some may come from the graft donor. The chain joins TRBV18 to TRBJ1-5; D gene: possibly TRBD1, on 5 matching bases. The sequencing used CD4+ T cells from blood (PBMCs), collected 24 months after the transplant. The CDR3 reads as follows: CASSPGGDQPQHF. The nucleotide sequence reads TGTGCCAGCTCACCAGGGGGGGATCAGCCCCAGCATTTT.